The 11 T cell receptor beta chains below all came from one sample that was sequenced in a study of radiation and T cells in renal cell carcinoma. The sample's treatment: 15 Gy SBRT to primary tumor, nephrectomy 4 weeks later. The protocol was immunoSEQ multiplex PCR, while the TCRdb copy is restricted to in-frame clones and leaves out a portion. The table has around 16,000 clones, around 66% seen once. The sequenced sample was tumor tissue, obtained from a patient whose treatment included radiotherapy and nephrectomy. These receptors originate from a woman in her 70s with renal cell carcinoma.

In this sample, this clone turned up many times. This sequence joins TRBV19 and TRBJ1-2, with D possibly being TRBD1 (5 bases). Per germline, CDR1 LNHDA and CDR2 SQIVND (reference sequence). The germline V and J ends were trimmed by 7 bases and 5 bases, with 17 bases remaining between them. The CDR3 is 14 amino acids. The CDR3 coding sequence is TGTGCCAGTAAAGACCAGGGCTGGGGATATGGCTACACCTTC. This gives the protein CASKDQGWGYGYTF.

The rearrangement uses TRBV5-6 and TRBJ2-1; D perhaps matches TRBD2 (6 bases). CDR3 length: 17 residues. Between the trimmed V and J ends, which lost 2 bases and 0 bases, there was a span of 15 bases. CDR1 and CDR2 from the germline V gene are SGHDT and YYEEEE. The chain's CDR3 is CASSLTPLATSYNEQFF. CDR3 sequence (DNA): TGTGCCAGCAGCTTAACCCCCCTAGCGACCTCCTACAATGAGCAGTTCTTC.

V is TRBV5-1 and J is TRBJ2-5, with TRBD1 as a possible D gene (6 bases). This CDR3 region has 14 residues. V was trimmed by 2 bases and J by 2 bases, leaving 10 bases between them. Germline V lookup: CDR1 SGHRS, CDR2 YFSETQ. The CDR3 sequence: CASSLLTGQETQYF. CDR3 bases: TGCGCCAGCAGCTTATTGACAGGTCAAGAGACCCAGTACTTC. Supplemented by reference TRBV5-1 and TRBJ2-5, the full variable domain reads KAGVTQTPRYLIKTRGQQVTLSCSPISGHRSVSWYQQTPGQGLQFLFEYFSETQRNKGNFPGRFSGRQFSNSRSEMNVSTLELGDSALYLCASSLLTGQETQYFGPGTRLLVL.

This chain uses TRBV14 with TRBJ2-7; TRBD2 matches 12 bases. This CDR3 spans 15 amino acids. In germline, CDR1 is SGHDN, CDR2 FVKESK. V was pared by 2 bases and J by 5 bases, with 4 bases of the junction left unmatched. CDR3 loop: CASSQRLAGDHEQYF. The CDR3 DNA follows: TGTGCCAGCAGCCAACGACTAGCGGGAGATCACGAGCAGTACTTC. The complete variable domain, with remaining parts taken from reference TRBV14 and TRBJ2-7, reads EAGVTQFPSHSVIEKGQTVTLRCDPISGHDNLYWYRRVMGKEIKFLLHFVKESKQDESGMPNNRFLAERTGGTYSTLKVQPAELEDSGVYFCASSQRLAGDHEQYFGPGTRLTVT.

The genes are TRBV5-1 and TRBJ1-4; 8 positions agree with TRBD1. Trimming at V came to 7 bases and at J to 0 bases, leaving 8 bases not matched to a gene. CDR1 SGHRS and CDR2 YFSETQ come from the germline V gene. The CDR3 is 16 residues long. DNA of the CDR3: TGCGCCAGCGGTTTGACAGGGGAGGCAACTAATGAAAAACTGTTTTTT. This codes for CASGLTGEATNEKLFF.

The CDR3 DNA reads as TGTGCCAGCAGTGGGAACAGGAATCAGCCCCAGCATTTT. It specifies CASSGNRNQPQHF. V is TRBV6-1 and J is TRBJ1-5; D is possibly TRBD1 (5 bases). V lost 4 bases and J 4 bases, leaving 8 bases between the germline ends. The CDR3 runs 13 residues. The germline V gene encodes CDR1 MNHNS and CDR2 SASEGT.

The gene calls are TRBV15 and TRBJ2-5; TRBD1 matches at 8 bases. The germline gives CDR1 LNHNV, CDR2 YYDKDF (reference sequence). The CDR3 extends over 15 amino acids. J was trimmed by 2 bases and V by 4 bases; bases with no gene match: 6. Here the CDR3 reads CATSTRDRPQETQYF. CDR3 bases: TGTGCCACCAGCACTCGGGACAGGCCACAAGAGACCCAGTACTTC.

This chain uses TRBV9 with TRBJ1-1; D is unresolved. The CDR3 is made up of 12 amino acids. Germline CDR1 and CDR2: SGDLS and YYNGEE. The V and J ends lost 0 bases and 8 bases respectively, with 8 bases between them. This chain's CDR3 is CASSVGGGEAFF. CDR3 coding DNA: TGTGCCAGCAGCGTAGGGGGAGGGGAAGCTTTCTTT.

The CDR3 bases are TGTGCCAGTACAGGTCAGGGCAATCAGCCCCAGCATTTT. It is translated as CASTGQGNQPQHF. The rearrangement joins TRBV2 to TRBJ1-5; TRBD1 is a possible D gene (5 bases). Germline values: CDR1 SNHLY, CDR2 FYNNEI. V was clipped by 9 bases and J by 2 bases, with 11 bases between them. The length of the CDR3 is 13 residues.

This clone was found a few times. This chain connects TRBV18 to TRBJ1-1, with D unclear. The CDR3 loop spans 17 amino acids. CDR1 is KGHSH, CDR2 LQKENI, per germline. With 8 bases removed from V and 6 bases from J, the gap between germline ends came to 28 bases. CDR3 residues: CASPSRRWLPKFPEAFF. The CDR3 DNA follows: TGTGCCAGCCCGAGCAGGCGGTGGCTGCCGAAGTTCCCTGAAGCTTTCTTT.

This clone occurred a few times. The J gene is TRBJ1-2, the V gene TRBV27, with unresolved D. Looked up from germline, CDR1 is MNHEY and CDR2 is SMNVEV (reference sequence). This CDR3 spans 19 amino acids. V lost 5 bases and J 1 base, leaving 26 bases between the germline ends. The CDR3 nucleotides read TGTGCCAGCAGTCCCTCGGTAGGTTACTCCGGACGGGGTAACTATGGCTACACCTTC. Translation: CASSPSVGYSGRGNYGYTF.